This paragraph reports one T cell receptor beta chain. This table comes from immunoSEQ multiplex PCR, and its TCRdb copy is limited to in-frame clones, with some not included. The sample lists 250,000 or so clones; more than 75% were seen once. Participants were placed into cohorts based on the clinical history they reported. Recovered status in Cohort 3 required two negative PCRs, clearance, or symptom resolution. The data are from a study of blood T cell repertoires in COVID-19. Study summary: Italy, Spain and the United States were the sources of the convalescent and acute COVID-19 samples. T cells, B-cell-depleted T cells, or PBMCs provided the cDNA or gDNA that served as material.

The CDR3 sequence is 15 residues long. Germline CDR1 LNHDA, CDR2 SQIVND (reference sequence). The V end lost 3 bases, the J end lost 8 bases, and 16 bases lay between the germline ends. The genes are TRBV19 and TRBJ1-4, with a weak D call TRBD1 (5 bases). The sequencing input was PBMCs or T cells enriched from blood (not recorded which). This clonotype was obtained from a woman aged 45 to 65 who had recovered from COVID-19. CDR3 region: CASSISSGFEEKLFF. In DNA form, the CDR3 reads TGTGCCAGTAGTATTTCTTCAGGGTTCGAGGAAAAACTGTTTTTT.